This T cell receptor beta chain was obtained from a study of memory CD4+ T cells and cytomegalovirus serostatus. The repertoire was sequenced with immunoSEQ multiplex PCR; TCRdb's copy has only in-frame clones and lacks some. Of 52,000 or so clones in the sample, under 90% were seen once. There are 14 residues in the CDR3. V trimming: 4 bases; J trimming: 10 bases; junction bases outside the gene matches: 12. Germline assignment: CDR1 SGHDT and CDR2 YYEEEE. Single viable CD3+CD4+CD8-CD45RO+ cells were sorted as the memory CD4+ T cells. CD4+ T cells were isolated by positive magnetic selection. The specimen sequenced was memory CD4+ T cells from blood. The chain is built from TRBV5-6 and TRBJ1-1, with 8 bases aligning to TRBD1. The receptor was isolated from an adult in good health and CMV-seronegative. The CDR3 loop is CASSRRDRGQGAFF. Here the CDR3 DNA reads TGTGCCAGCAGCCGACGTGACAGGGGACAAGGAGCTTTCTTT.